Shown below are 2 T cell receptor beta chains from a single sample sequenced in a study of T cells in narcolepsy. The method was immunoSEQ multiplex PCR; TCRdb's version includes in-frame clones alone and lacks a portion of them. The table has 20,000 to 30,000 clones, approximately 85% seen once; the top ten hold roughly a tenth. Sequenced: memory (CD45RA-) CD4+ T cells from blood. These receptors all stem from a human donor in good health.

The genes are TRBV7-6 and TRBJ1-1, with D tentatively TRBD1 (5 bases). V was cut by 2 bases and J by 4 bases, with 8 bases left in between. The length of the CDR3 is 13 residues. The germline gives CDR1 SGHVS, CDR2 FNYEAQ. As DNA, the CDR3 is TGTGCCAGCAGCTTACAGGGTACCACTGAAGCTTTCTTT. Translated, it gives CASSLQGTTEAFF.

As regards this clone: The junction departs from germline at one end; a sequencing error may be responsible. The chain combines TRBV7-7 with TRBJ2-2, with D perhaps matching TRBD2 (6 bases). Germline values: CDR1 SSHAT, CDR2 FNYEAQ (reference sequence). This CDR3 spans 14 amino acids. This CDR3 is CASSLNPGAGELFF. In DNA, the CDR3 is TGTGCTAGCAGCTTAAATCCGGGGGCCGGGGAGCTGTTTTTT.